The 21 T cell receptor beta chains below were found in one sample sequenced in a study of blood T cell repertoires in COVID-19. Sequencing used immunoSEQ multiplex PCR; TCRdb keeps in-frame clones, though not all of them. The sample contains roughly 160,000 clones, around nine tenths of which appear only once. The source material was peripheral blood. The receptors derive from a woman older than 75 with COVID-19, enrolled during active disease.

J is TRBJ1-2 and V is TRBV9, with 12 bases that match TRBD1. The CDR3 extends over 17 amino acids. The J segment lost 8 bases and the V segment lost 2 bases, leaving 13 bases of the junction unmatched. Germline-derived CDR1 and CDR2 are SGDLS and YYNGEE. The CDR3 sequence is CASSVWDRGPPYGGYTF. DNA for the CDR3: TGTGCCAGCAGCGTTTGGGACAGGGGGCCCCCTTACGGGGGCTACACCTTC.

The V and J genes are TRBV7-2 and TRBJ2-1; TRBD2 is a possible D gene (5 bases). The CDR3 is 17 residues long. Germline-derived CDR1 and CDR2 are SGHTA and FQGNSA. V was pared by 5 bases and J by 3 bases, with 20 bases between. The CDR3 loop reads CASSPQPQGLVYNEQFF. The CDR3 nucleotides read TGTGCCAGCAGCCCCCAGCCGCAAGGACTTGTCTACAATGAGCAGTTCTTC. Using reference TRBV7-2 and TRBJ2-1 for the parts outside the CDR3, the full variable domain is GAGVSQSPSNKVTEKGKDVELRCDPISGHTALYWYRQSLGQGLEFLIYFQGNSAPDKSGLPSDRFSAERTGGSVSTLTIQRTQQEDSAVYLCASSPQPQGLVYNEQFFGPGTRLTVL.

The V gene is TRBV19, the J gene TRBJ2-5; 8 positions match TRBD1. The CDR3 is 13 residues long. The germline CDR1 and CDR2 sequences are LNHDA and SQIVND (reference sequence). V lost 5 bases, J lost 5 bases, and 4 bases stayed unmatched. The CDR3 spells CASSLQGGETQYF. The CDR3 nucleotides are TGTGCCAGTAGTCTACAGGGGGGTGAGACCCAGTACTTC.

This clone was observed a handful of times. The chain is built from TRBV6-1 and TRBJ1-6, with D tentatively TRBD1 (5 bases). The CDR3 sequence is 16 residues long. Germline V gene data show CDR1 as MNHNS and CDR2 as SASEGT. V was pared by 2 bases and J by 7 bases, with 15 bases between. The CDR3 DNA is TGTGCCAGCAGTGAATCCAGGGCCTTTCTGAATTCACCCCTCCACTTT. Its protein is CASSESRAFLNSPLHF.

The chain has TRBV9 and TRBJ1-6; D is ambiguous. The CDR3 is made up of 15 amino acids. Per germline, CDR1 SGDLS and CDR2 YYNGEE. Trimming took 4 bases from V and 6 from J, leaving 14 bases between them. The CDR3 coding sequence is TGTGCCAGCAGCAGAGAAGGGAGCTCTAATTCACCCCTCCACTTT. Encoded protein: CASSREGSSNSPLHF.

The V call is TRBV11-2, the J call TRBJ1-4; 8 bases align to TRBD1. Looked up from germline, CDR1 is SGHAT and CDR2 is FQNNGV. V gave up 5 bases and J gave up 5 bases; unmatched junction bases: 7. The CDR3 sequence is 15 residues long. The DNA of the CDR3 is TGTGCCAGCAGCCGACAGGGGTCTTCGAATGAAAAACTGTTTTTT. Its protein product is CASSRQGSSNEKLFF.

The J gene is TRBJ1-3, the V gene TRBV14; D uncertain. The CDR3 is 16 amino acids. CDR1 SGHDN and CDR2 FVKESK come from the germline V gene. V was cut by 5 bases and J by 0 bases, with 14 bases left in between. CDR3 nucleotide sequence: TGTGCCAGCAGCACAAGACTCCGCAGCTCTGGAAACACCATATATTTT. It encodes CASSTRLRSSGNTIYF.

This chain connects TRBV6-2 or TRBV6-3 to TRBJ1-6, with TRBD1 identical over 7 bases. Looked up from germline, CDR1 is MNHEY and CDR2 is SVGEGT. The V gene end was trimmed by 4 bases and the J gene end by 6 bases; junction bases not matched to a gene: 9. The CDR3 extends over 16 amino acids. The CDR3 reads CASSSPPGQTNSPLHF. The CDR3 DNA sequence: TGTGCCAGCAGTTCTCCCCCGGGACAGACTAATTCACCCCTCCACTTT.

Only one count was recorded for this clone. The chain carries TRBV19 and TRBJ2-3; the match to TRBD2 covers 7 bases. CDR1 LNHDA and CDR2 SQIVND come from the germline V gene (reference sequence). V lost 7 bases to trimming and J lost 1 base; unmatched junction nucleotides: 8. This CDR3 spans 15 amino acids. CDR3 residues: CASTLGLVGTDTQYF. DNA of the CDR3: TGTGCCAGTACGCTCGGACTAGTGGGCACAGATACGCAGTATTTT.

The rearrangement joins TRBV5-1 to TRBJ2-3, with a possible D match to TRBD1 (6 bases). This CDR3 is 14 amino acids long. With 2 bases removed from V and 3 bases from J, the gap between germline ends came to 10 bases. Germline V CDR1 and CDR2: SGHRS, YFSETQ. CDR3: CASSLQGGTDTQYF. The CDR3, as DNA: TGCGCCAGCAGCTTACAGGGTGGGACAGATACGCAGTATTTT.

The V and J genes are TRBV10-3 and TRBJ2-5; a possible D gene is TRBD1 (5 bases). The CDR3 has 15 amino acids. The ends were cut back, 8 bases at V and 0 bases at J, with 16 bases in the middle. CDR1 is ENHRY, CDR2 SYGVKD, per germline. CDR3 coding DNA: TGTGCCATCTCAGGAGACAGCTCCTACCAAGAGACCCAGTACTTC. Its translation: CAISGDSSYQETQYF.

The CDR3 DNA reads TGTGCCAGCAGTACGATAGACAGGGGAAAAGGCGAGCAGTACTTC. Translating gives CASSTIDRGKGEQYF. The chain is built from TRBV6-5 and TRBJ2-7; 8 bases agree with TRBD1. Germline assignment: CDR1 MNHEY and CDR2 SVGAGI. V gave up 5 bases and J gave up 6 bases; unmatched junction bases: 12. The CDR3 has 15 residues.

V usage is TRBV18 and J usage is TRBJ2-7; TRBD2 matches 8 bases. With 0 bases clipped from V and 0 bases from J, the junction kept 1 base outside the gene matches. The CDR3 length is 15 residues. Germline loops: CDR1 KGHSH, CDR2 LQKENI. CDR3 coding DNA: TGTGCCAGCTCACCACCGAGCGGGAGCTCCTACGAGCAGTACTTC. This sequence encodes CASSPPSGSSYEQYF. Based on the CDR3 plus reference TRBV18 and TRBJ2-7, the full variable domain is NAGVMQNPRHLVRRRGQEARLRCSPMKGHSHVYWYRQLPEEGLKFMVYLQKENIIDESGMPKERFSAEFPKEGPSILRIQQVVRGDSAAYFCASSPPSGSSYEQYFGPGTRLTVT.

This clone was counted only a few times. The V call is TRBV19, the J call TRBJ1-5; D gene unclear. This CDR3 spans 14 amino acids. V lost 3 bases and J 1 base, leaving 7 bases between the germline ends. In germline, CDR1 is LNHDA, CDR2 SQIVND (reference sequence). CDR3 DNA sequence: TGTGCCAGTAGTATGGCAGCGAGCAATCAGCCCCAGCATTTT. Protein product: CASSMAASNQPQHF. Full variable domain (missing parts from reference TRBV19 and TRBJ1-5): DGGITQSPKYLFRKEGQNVTLSCEQNLNHDAMYWYRQDPGQGLRLIYYSQIVNDFQKGDIAEGYSVSREKKESFPLTVTSAQKNPTAFYLCASSMAASNQPQHFGDGTRLSIL.

The rearrangement links TRBV10-3 to TRBJ2-1; D not certain. Trimming shortened V by 9 bases and J by 0 bases, and 9 bases separated the two germline ends. Germline CDR1 ENHRY, CDR2 SYGVKD. The CDR3 loop spans 13 amino acids. CDR3 sequence (DNA): TGTGCCATTCAAGGCGGCTCCTACAATGAGCAGTTCTTC. Protein product: CAIQGGSYNEQFF.

The gene calls are TRBV12-3 or TRBV12-4 and TRBJ1-2; 12 positions match TRBD1. Germline trimming cut 10 bases from V and 7 bases from J; bases unmatched to any gene: 7. This CDR3 spans 13 amino acids. This chain's CDR3 is CATSGGQGAGYTF. The CDR3 DNA reads as TGTGCCACCTCCGGGGGACAGGGGGCTGGCTACACCTTC.

The rearrangement joins TRBV28 to TRBJ1-3; D remains ambiguous. V gave up 6 bases and J gave up 0 bases, with 9 bases separating them. The germline V gene encodes CDR1 MDHEN and CDR2 SYDVKM. This CDR3 is built from 14 residues. CDR3 in amino acids: CASRGLHSGNTIYF. CDR3 nucleotides: TGTGCCAGCAGAGGACTGCACTCTGGAAACACCATATATTTT.

The chain uses TRBV19 and TRBJ1-3, with unresolved D. Trimming took off 7 bases at V and 0 bases at J, with 10 bases between the two ends. This CDR3 has 14 residues. Per germline, CDR1 LNHDA and CDR2 SQIVND (reference sequence). CDR3 DNA sequence: TGTGCCAGTACCAAATTTGTCTCTGGAAACACCATATATTTT. As protein: CASTKFVSGNTIYF.

V and J are TRBV19 and TRBJ1-5; TRBD1 might be the D (6 bases). The CDR3 extends over 16 amino acids. The germline CDR1 and CDR2 sequences are LNHDA and SQIVND (reference sequence). Trimming took off 4 bases at V and 5 bases at J, with 18 bases between the two ends. The CDR3 nucleotides are TGTGCCAGTAGTAACTGGGTGCAGGGGTTTTATCAGCCCCAGCATTTT. Amino acid sequence: CASSNWVQGFYQPQHF.

The chain recombines TRBV7-9 with TRBJ2-5; D is perhaps TRBD2 (6 bases). V was pared by 5 bases and J by 4 bases, with 20 bases between. The CDR3 is 16 amino acids. Germline CDR1 is SEHNR and CDR2 is FQNEAQ (reference sequence). The CDR3 loop is CASSDYIGGPAETQYF. CDR3 in DNA: TGTGCCAGCAGCGATTATATAGGAGGGCCAGCAGAGACCCAGTACTTC.

For the CDR3, the DNA is TGTGCCAGCAGACAGAGCTCTGGAAACACCATATATTTT. Protein sequence: CASRQSSGNTIYF. The chain has TRBV6-5 and TRBJ1-3; D uncertain. From germline, CDR1 is MNHEY and CDR2 SVGAGI. Trimming took off 6 bases at V and 0 bases at J, with 6 bases between the two ends. This CDR3 is built from 13 residues.